These 21 T cell receptor beta chains share one sample of origin, sequenced in a study of blood T cell repertoires in COVID-19. Assay: immunoSEQ multiplex PCR; the TCRdb copy retains only in-frame clones and omits some. In the table there are hundreds of thousands of clones, 70% to 90% of which are singletons. The sequenced sample was PBMCs or T cells enriched from blood (not recorded which). These receptors originate from a man in his forties who had recovered from COVID-19.

The table lists this clone with a count of one. The genes are TRBV3-1 (or the pseudogene TRBV3-2) and TRBJ2-3, with 7 bases lining up with TRBD2. Trimming at V came to 0 bases and at J to 0 bases, leaving 9 bases not matched to a gene. CDR1 and CDR2 from the germline V gene are LGHDT and YNNKEL (reference sequence). This CDR3 contains 18 residues. The DNA for the CDR3 is TGTGCCAGCAGCCAAGATCGAGGGCCAGCGGGAAGCACAGATACGCAGTATTTT. Translating it yields CASSQDRGPAGSTDTQYF.

The chain has TRBV11-2 and TRBJ2-5, with D possibly being TRBD2 (5 bases). The CDR3 has 11 amino acids. Germline V gene sequence: CDR1 SGHAT, CDR2 FQNNGV. The V end lost 5 bases, the J end lost 5 bases, and 6 bases lay between the germline ends. The DNA of the CDR3 is TGTGCCAGCAGCCCGGGGGAGACCCAGTACTTC. This translates into CASSPGETQYF.

The V and J genes are TRBV4-1 and TRBJ1-2; tentatively, D is TRBD1 (6 bases). The CDR3 runs to 15 residues. Germline V gene data show CDR1 as MGHRA and CDR2 as YSYEKL. V lost 4 bases and J lost 3, with 15 bases in between. The CDR3 nucleotides are TGCGCCAGCAGCCGTTCGGCAGGGGCGGACTATGGCTACACCTTC. Its translation: CASSRSAGADYGYTF.

The chain carries TRBV27 and TRBJ2-1, with TRBD1 identical over 12 bases. The CDR3 sequence is 13 residues long. Germline V gene sequence: CDR1 MNHEY, CDR2 SMNVEV (reference sequence). Losses at the gene ends were 6 bases for V and 6 bases for J; bases not matched to a gene: 0. The CDR3, as DNA: TGTGCCAGCAGGGGACAGGGGGCCAATGAGCAGTTCTTC. Translating it yields CASRGQGANEQFF.

The chain recombines TRBV3-1 (or the pseudogene TRBV3-2) with TRBJ1-6; no clear D gene. Germline CDR1 is LGHDT and CDR2 is YNNKEL (reference sequence). V lost 5 bases, J lost 5 bases, and 13 bases lay in between. The CDR3 covers 15 residues. The CDR3 DNA sequence: TGTGCCAGCAGCAAGTTTATACATCATAATTCACCCCTCCACTTT. Encoded protein: CASSKFIHHNSPLHF.

The J gene is TRBJ2-3, the V gene TRBV7-9, with D maybe TRBD2 (6 bases). The CDR3 extends over 16 amino acids. The germline gives CDR1 SEHNR, CDR2 FQNEAQ (reference sequence). V was cut by 5 bases and J by 6 bases, with 21 bases left in between. CDR3 sequence (DNA): TGTGCCAGCAGCCCTAGGGCCGGGACTGCTTCCGATACGCAGTATTTT. As protein: CASSPRAGTASDTQYF.

The DNA of the CDR3 is TGTGCCAGCAGGAAGTCCGGGACTAGCGGGAGGGATACGCAGTATTTT. Protein product: CASRKSGTSGRDTQYF. The J gene is TRBJ2-3, the V gene TRBV14; 15 positions match TRBD2. Germline V gives CDR1 SGHDN, CDR2 FVKESK. V gave up 6 bases and J gave up 6 bases; unmatched junction bases: 7. The CDR3 is 16 residues long.

This chain links TRBV5-1 with TRBJ2-5; D perhaps matches TRBD2 (6 bases). The CDR3 totals 16 residues. V was clipped by 4 bases and J by 5 bases, with 21 bases between them. Per the germline V gene, CDR1 is SGHRS and CDR2 is YFSETQ. The CDR3 region has the DNA TGCGCCAGCAGCCCCGCTGGAGGGGCAGAATGGGAGACCCAGTACTTC. Translated, it gives CASSPAGGAEWETQYF.

The chain combines TRBV5-4 with TRBJ2-5; TRBD1 matches 8 bases. Losses at the gene ends were 1 base for V and 4 bases for J; bases not matched to a gene: 9. The CDR3 is made up of 16 amino acids. Per the germline V gene, CDR1 is SGHNT and CDR2 is YYREEE (reference sequence). The CDR3 DNA reads TGTGCCAGCAGCTTGTGGTCAGGGGGCGTAGGAGAGACCCAGTACTTC. This encodes CASSLWSGGVGETQYF. The full variable domain, its missing parts supplied by reference TRBV5-4 and TRBJ2-5, is ETGVTQSPTHLIKTRGQQVTLRCSSQSGHNTVSWYQQALGQGPQFIFQYYREEENGRGNFPPRFSGLQFPNYSSELNVNALELDDSALYLCASSLWSGGVGETQYFGPGTRLLVL.

The chain carries TRBV11-2 and TRBJ2-7, with TRBD1 identical over 7 bases. This CDR3 region has 13 residues. Trimming cost V 6 bases and J 6 bases; bases outside gene matches: 8. Germline lookup yields CDR1 SGHAT and CDR2 FQNNGV. CDR3 in amino acids: CASSLQGFGEQYF. CDR3 nucleotide sequence: TGTGCCAGCAGTCTACAGGGGTTCGGCGAGCAGTACTTC.

V usage is TRBV28 and J usage is TRBJ2-5; unclear D gene. Trimming shortened V by 5 bases and J by 1 base, and 17 bases separated the two germline ends. The CDR3 is 16 residues long. Germline V CDR1 and CDR2: MDHEN, SYDVKM. CDR3 amino acids: CASSLFAGSGQETQYF. Written as DNA, the CDR3 is TGTGCCAGCAGTCTCTTCGCCGGGTCGGGCCAAGAGACCCAGTACTTC. The full variable domain, in which reference TRBV28 and TRBJ2-5 provide the parts outside the CDR3, is DVKVTQSSRYLVKRTGEKVFLECVQDMDHENMFWYRQDPGLGLRLIYFSYDVKMKEKGDIPEGYSVSREKKERFSLILESASTNQTSMYLCASSLFAGSGQETQYFGPGTRLLVL.

This clone was detected only a few times. The chain is built from TRBV6-5 and TRBJ1-2, with 7 bases matching TRBD1. Germline V lookup: CDR1 MNHEY, CDR2 SVGAGI. The CDR3 is 15 residues long. The ends lost 5 bases at V and 4 bases at J; junction bases unmatched: 10. DNA of the CDR3: TGTGCCAGCAGTCGAACAGGGGCGGGTTTCTATGGCTACACCTTC. It translates to CASSRTGAGFYGYTF.

This clone has a handful of counts. The chain links TRBV5-4 to TRBJ1-6; 7 bases align to TRBD1. The CDR3 loop spans 15 amino acids. Germline CDR1 SGHNT, CDR2 YYREEE (reference sequence). Unmatched junction bases numbered 6, after V lost 4 bases and J lost 5 bases. In DNA form, the CDR3 reads TGTGCCAGCAGCGGAGAGAGGGGGCATAATTCACCCCTCCACTTT. Translated: CASSGERGHNSPLHF.

The J gene is TRBJ2-6, the V gene TRBV2, with TRBD1 matching over 8 bases. The CDR3 runs 17 residues. J was trimmed by 0 bases and V by 6 bases; bases with no gene match: 7. From germline, CDR1 is SNHLY and CDR2 FYNNEI. CDR3 protein: CASSRQGPNSGANVLTF. The CDR3 DNA sequence: TGTGCCAGCAGCAGACAGGGGCCAAACTCTGGGGCCAACGTCCTGACTTTC. Using reference TRBV2 and TRBJ2-6 for the parts outside the CDR3, the full variable domain is EPEVTQTPSHQVTQMGQEVILRCVPISNHLYFYWYRQILGQKVEFLVSFYNNEISEKSEIFDDQFSVERPDGSNFTLKIRSTKLEDSAMYFCASSRQGPNSGANVLTFGAGSRLTVL.

The rearrangement joins TRBV19 to TRBJ1-6; 9 bases fit TRBD1. Looked up from germline, CDR1 is LNHDA and CDR2 is SQIVND (reference sequence). V lost 5 bases to trimming and J lost 10 bases; unmatched junction nucleotides: 15. The CDR3 is 17 residues long. The CDR3 sequence is CASSYLEGQGKESPLHF. The CDR3 coding sequence is TGTGCCAGTAGTTACTTAGAGGGACAGGGTAAGGAATCACCCCTCCACTTT.

The genes are TRBV5-1 and TRBJ1-4; the D gene is possibly TRBD1 (6 bases). V lost 0 bases, J lost 5 bases, and 11 bases lay in between. The CDR3 sequence is 15 residues long. From germline, CDR1 is SGHRS and CDR2 YFSETQ. CDR3 sequence: CASSLDTGWNEKLFF. The CDR3 nucleotides read TGCGCCAGCAGCTTGGATACAGGGTGGAATGAAAAACTGTTTTTT.

The chain employs TRBV6-1 and TRBJ2-2; 12 bases match TRBD2. With 4 bases clipped from V and 3 bases from J, the junction kept 3 bases outside the gene matches. The CDR3 totals 16 residues. Germline lookup yields CDR1 MNHNS and CDR2 SASEGT. The CDR3 region is CASSARLAGDTGELFF. DNA for the CDR3: TGTGCCAGCAGTGCCCGACTAGCGGGGGACACCGGGGAGCTGTTTTTT.

The chain is built from TRBV5-5 and TRBJ2-2; TRBD1 matches at 9 bases. Per the germline V gene, CDR1 is SGHKS and CDR2 is YYEKEE (reference sequence). The CDR3 totals 17 residues. V lost 0 bases and J lost 0; bases outside the gene matches: 3. CDR3: CASSLVTGGANTGELFF. The CDR3 nucleotides read TGTGCCAGCAGCTTGGTGACAGGGGGAGCGAACACCGGGGAGCTGTTTTTT. The full variable domain, completed using reference TRBV5-5 and TRBJ2-2, is DAGVTQSPTHLIKTRGQQVTLRCSPISGHKSVSWYQQVLGQGPQFIFQYYEKEERGRGNFPDRFSARQFPNYSSELNVNALLLGDSALYLCASSLVTGGANTGELFFGEGSRLTVL.

The rearrangement uses TRBV3-1 (or the pseudogene TRBV3-2) and TRBJ1-2; D remains ambiguous. The CDR3 is 15 residues long. The V and J ends lost 1 base and 6 bases respectively, with 15 bases between them. Germline CDR1 reads LGHDT; CDR2 reads YNNKEL (reference sequence). CDR3 DNA: TGTGCCAGCAGCCAAGTCAGCAGGTTGCGGGATGGCTACACCTTC. The encoded protein is CASSQVSRLRDGYTF.

The sample holds one count of this clone. V and J are TRBV19 and TRBJ2-7; TRBD2 matches 8 bases. The V gene's germline CDR1 is LNHDA and CDR2 SQIVND (reference sequence). J gave up 0 bases and V 5 bases, and 3 bases lay outside the gene matches. The CDR3 loop spans 14 amino acids. The CDR3 DNA is TGTGCCAGTAGTGCGAGCGGGAGCTCCTACGAGCAGTACTTC. The encoded protein is CASSASGSSYEQYF.

The chain carries TRBV11-1 and TRBJ2-3; D perhaps matches TRBD1 (6 bases). Germline CDR1 SGHAT, CDR2 FQDESV (reference sequence). V was clipped by 6 bases and J by 0 bases, with 13 bases between them. This CDR3 spans 15 amino acids. The CDR3 nucleotides read TGTGCCAGCAGTAAAACAGGGATAAGCACAGATACGCAGTATTTT. Translating it yields CASSKTGISTDTQYF.